This T cell receptor (beta chain) was identified during a study of memory CD4+ T cells and cytomegalovirus serostatus. Overall study findings and caveats: Of 164 reported CMV TCRbeta sequences, roughly 67 were found in memory CD4+ repertoires. The CMV-associated TCR signature appears largely within the CD4+ memory repertoire.

A note on this clone: The antigen is unknown.

Original data processing: After removing out-of-frame reads, around 2 million distinct TCRbeta sequences remained. Some clones are missing from TCRdb's copy, which holds only in-frame ones; the method was immunoSEQ multiplex PCR. V, J and clone size are those of that table, while D and trimming were read from the DNA. The sample carries 41,000 or so clones, roughly 77% recorded once. With 7 bases removed from V and 1 base from J, the gap between germline ends came to 13 bases. The CDR3 is 14 residues long. The germline gives CDR1 MNHNS, CDR2 SASEGT. Single viable CD3+CD4+CD8-CD45RO+ cells were sorted as the memory CD4+ T cells. Positive selection with CD4 microbeads enriched total CD4+ T cells.

The rearrangement joins TRBV6-1 to TRBJ1-2; the D gene is possibly TRBD1 (5 bases). The sample comprised memory CD4+ T cells from blood. The TCR sequence derives from an adult in good health and CMV-seronegative. This chain's CDR3 is CASTRDSHNYGYTF. The CDR3 coding sequence is TGTGCCAGCACCAGGGACTCTCATAACTATGGCTACACCTTC.